Shown below are 29 T cell receptor beta chains from a single sample sequenced in a study of T cells in tumors after PD-1 blockade. TCRdb's copy holds only in-frame clones and misses some; the assay was immunoSEQ multiplex PCR. This table has under 40,000 clones, around 72% appearing once. Sequencing used PBMCs, obtained after anti-PD-1 treatment. Receptors were obtained from a human donor with basal cell carcinoma.

This clone was recorded a few times. This sequence joins TRBV7-2 and TRBJ2-2, with D uncertain. This CDR3 is 15 amino acids long. The germline V and J ends were trimmed by 2 bases and 5 bases, with 12 bases remaining between them. Germline V gene data show CDR1 as SGHTA and CDR2 as FQGNSA. The CDR3 DNA sequence: TGTGCCAGCAGCTTAAATCAAGACAATACCGGGGAGCTGTTTTTT. This gives the protein CASSLNQDNTGELFF. Full variable domain (remainder filled in from reference TRBV7-2 and TRBJ2-2): GAGVSQSPSNKVTEKGKDVELRCDPISGHTALYWYRQSLGQGLEFLIYFQGNSAPDKSGLPSDRFSAERTGGSVSTLTIQRTQQEDSAVYLCASSLNQDNTGELFFGEGSRLTVL.

This sequence joins TRBV4-3 and TRBJ2-7, with D perhaps assigned TRBD1 or TRBD2 (5 bases each). V gave up 0 bases and J gave up 2 bases, with 11 bases separating them. The CDR3 consists of 15 residues. CDR1 is LGHNA, CDR2 YSLEER, per germline. In DNA form, the CDR3 reads TGCGCCAGCAGCCAAGATAAATGGGGGACCTACGAGCAGTACTTC. Amino acids: CASSQDKWGTYEQYF.

The chain is built from TRBV5-5 and TRBJ2-7, with D hard to call. Germline loops: CDR1 SGHKS, CDR2 YYEKEE (reference sequence). V was pared by 1 base and J by 2 bases, with 10 bases between. CDR3 size: 14 residues. The CDR3 DNA reads as TGTGCCAGCAGCTTGACGGGCACGACCTACGAGCAGTACTTC. Translating it yields CASSLTGTTYEQYF.

The sample holds a few counts of this clone. This sequence joins TRBV2 and TRBJ1-5; D is unresolved. The CDR3 loop spans 14 amino acids. Germline CDR1 SNHLY, CDR2 FYNNEI. V was pared by 4 bases and J by 10 bases, with 17 bases between. The CDR3 here is CASSGPSGSGPQHF. CDR3 bases: TGTGCCAGCAGTGGCCCATCGGGATCAGGTCCCCAGCATTTT.

The chain is built from TRBV4-2 and TRBJ1-1; D possibly corresponds to TRBD1 (6 bases). Germline V gene data show CDR1 as LGHNA and CDR2 as YNFKEQ. The CDR3 has 17 residues. The germline V and J ends were trimmed by 0 bases and 4 bases, with 18 bases remaining between them. The CDR3 DNA follows: TGTGCCAGCAGCCAAGATCCAGGGGCGACAGGCTCCACTGAAGCTTTCTTT. Residues: CASSQDPGATGSTEAFF.

J is TRBJ1-5 and V is TRBV6-4; 7 bases align to TRBD1. This CDR3 spans 14 amino acids. Per the germline V gene, CDR1 is MRHNA and CDR2 is SNTAGT. V lost 4 bases, J lost 6 bases, and 6 bases stayed unmatched. The CDR3 region is CASSGEGGSQPQHF. As DNA, the CDR3 is TGTGCCAGCAGTGGAGAAGGGGGCAGTCAGCCCCAGCATTTT.

J is TRBJ1-1 and V is TRBV7-8; D possibly corresponds to TRBD1 (5 bases). Trimming took off 2 bases at V and 1 base at J, with 8 bases between the two ends. CDR1 and CDR2 (germline): SGHVS, FQNEAQ. The CDR3 runs to 14 residues. DNA of the CDR3: TGTGCCAGCAGCTTACTTCAGGGGAACACTGAAGCTTTCTTT. Its translation is CASSLLQGNTEAFF.

The chain couples TRBV2 to TRBJ1-4, with 7 bases aligning to TRBD1. This CDR3 has 16 amino acids. Germline V lookup: CDR1 SNHLY, CDR2 FYNNEI. J was trimmed by 0 bases and V by 10 bases; bases with no gene match: 11. The DNA of the CDR3 is TGTGCCAATGCGGGGAGCCAGGGGGCAACTAATGAAAAACTGTTTTTT. Its translation is CANAGSQGATNEKLFF.

The chain links TRBV29-1 to TRBJ1-1; D call uncertain. Germline CDR1 SQVTM, CDR2 ANQGSEA. The CDR3 sequence is 13 residues long. The V and J ends lost 1 base and 5 bases respectively, with 11 bases between them. The CDR3 loop is CSVEGWPLTEAFF. Here the CDR3 DNA reads TGCAGCGTTGAAGGGTGGCCATTAACTGAAGCTTTCTTT. The full variable domain, completed using reference TRBV29-1 and TRBJ1-1, is SAVISQKPSRDICQRGTSLTIQCQVDSQVTMMFWYRQQPGQSLTLIATANQGSEATYESGFVIDKFPISRPNLTFSTLTVSNMSPEDSSIYLCSVEGWPLTEAFFGQGTRLTVV.

This clone was recorded at least ten times. The genes are TRBV5-8 and TRBJ1-1, with 8 bases identical to TRBD1. The germline V gene has CDR1 SGHTS and CDR2 YDEGEE. This CDR3 contains 14 residues. With V trimmed by 0 bases and J by 4 bases, 2 bases remained unmatched. CDR3 in amino acids: CASSLGTGRTEAFF. CDR3 sequence (DNA): TGTGCCAGCAGCTTGGGGACAGGGCGCACTGAAGCTTTCTTT.

Of note for this clone: Its ends do not fully match the called genes, so a read error is possible. Distinct nucleotide sequences in the sample also encode this CDR3. The chain is built from TRBV5-1 and TRBJ2-2; 13 bases are shared with TRBD2. Germline V CDR1 and CDR2: SGHRS, YFSETQ. CDR3 length equals 17 residues. The CDR3, as DNA: TGCGCCAGTAGCTGGACTAGCGGGAGTCCGAACACCGGGGAGCTGTTTTTT. It yields the protein CASSWTSGSPNTGELFF.

The chain couples TRBV5-4 to TRBJ1-6; the D is unclear. Germline assignment: CDR1 SGHNT and CDR2 YYREEE (reference sequence). This CDR3 region has 13 residues. V was clipped by 2 bases and J by 6 bases, with 6 bases between them. The chain's CDR3 is CASSLQSNSPLHF. The CDR3 DNA sequence: TGTGCCAGCAGCTTACAGTCTAATTCACCCCTCCACTTT.

J is TRBJ2-7 and V is TRBV11-3; D not resolved. The CDR3 contains 10 residues. Germline V lookup: CDR1 SGHNT, CDR2 YENEEA. With 4 bases removed from V and 6 bases from J, the gap between germline ends came to 4 bases. CDR3 sequence: CASSWLEQYF. The CDR3 nucleotides read TGTGCCAGCAGCTGGCTCGAGCAGTACTTC. Full variable domain (remainder filled in from reference TRBV11-3 and TRBJ2-7): EAGVVQSPRYKIIEKKQPVAFWCNPISGHNTLYWYLQNLGQGPELLIRYENEEAVDDSQLPKDRFSAERLKGVDSTLKIQPAELGDSAVYLCASSWLEQYFGPGTRLTVT.

The gene calls are TRBV5-4 and TRBJ1-1; perhaps TRBD1 as D (5 bases). Deletions cut 1 base from V and 4 bases from J, with 17 bases between. The CDR3 covers 16 residues. Germline lookup yields CDR1 SGHNT and CDR2 YYREEE (reference sequence). The CDR3 sequence: CASSLRAAGRATEAFF. The CDR3 nucleotides read TGTGCCAGCAGCTTGCGGGCAGCGGGGCGAGCCACTGAAGCTTTCTTT.

This clone was seen many times. The J gene is TRBJ2-1, the V gene TRBV19; TRBD2 aligns across 8 bases. In germline, CDR1 is LNHDA, CDR2 SQIVND (reference sequence). This CDR3 has 15 residues. V lost 7 bases and J lost 0; bases outside the gene matches: 5. The CDR3 spells CASTGGRSSYNEQFF. CDR3 bases: TGTGCCAGTACCGGCGGGAGGAGCTCCTACAATGAGCAGTTCTTC.

The chain has TRBV7-2 and TRBJ2-2; unclear D gene. Trimming left V 0 bases short and J 3 bases short, with 5 bases between. Germline assignment: CDR1 SGHTA and CDR2 FQGNSA. This CDR3 region has 14 residues. The CDR3 sequence is CASSLATHTGELFF. CDR3 in DNA: TGTGCCAGCAGCTTAGCCACGCACACCGGGGAGCTGTTTTTT.

The chain has TRBV6-6 and TRBJ1-6, with TRBD1 as a possible D gene (5 bases). The CDR3 extends over 13 amino acids. Per the germline V gene, CDR1 is MNHNY and CDR2 is SVGAGI (reference sequence). The V end lost 0 bases, the J end lost 10 bases, and 7 bases lay between the germline ends. The chain's CDR3 is CASSYSEGSPLHF. The CDR3 DNA reads TGTGCCAGCAGTTACTCAGAGGGGTCACCCCTCCACTTT.

This clone has more than one count but fewer than ten. The chain is built from TRBV4-3 and TRBJ2-1; 13 bases map to TRBD2. The CDR3 length is 18 residues. After removal of 1 base from V and 9 bases from J, the junction contained 12 bases not matched to a gene. Germline values: CDR1 LGHNA, CDR2 YSLEER. The CDR3 DNA sequence: TGCGCCAGCAGCCAAGGACCCCCGACTAGCGGGAGGTGGGGTGAGCAGTTCTTC. Amino acids: CASSQGPPTSGRWGEQFF.

V and J are TRBV29-1 and TRBJ2-3, with 10 bases matching TRBD1. CDR1 and CDR2 from the germline V gene are SQVTM and ANQGSEA. The CDR3 loop spans 19 amino acids. V gave up 6 bases and J gave up 0 bases; unmatched junction bases: 18. CDR3 in DNA: TGCAGCGTCCGAAGGGGGACAGGGGACCCGCGTGCTAGCACAGATACGCAGTATTTT. Encoded protein: CSVRRGTGDPRASTDTQYF.

The chain links TRBV6-5 to TRBJ2-1, with TRBD2 matching 7 bases. This CDR3 is built from 13 residues. Trimming took 6 bases from V and 9 from J; bases not matched to a gene: 8. The germline V gene has CDR1 MNHEY and CDR2 SVGAGI. In DNA form, the CDR3 reads TGTGCCAGCAGCCCCCGGGGGGTTGGTGAGCAGTTCTTC. Translation: CASSPRGVGEQFF.

On this clone itself: Other DNA sequences in the sample encode the same CDR3. The gene calls are TRBV7-2 and TRBJ2-6; 9 bases match TRBD2. V dropped 4 bases and J dropped 4; count of bases not matched to a gene: 11. This CDR3 is built from 18 residues. Germline loops: CDR1 SGHTA, CDR2 FQGNSA. The DNA for the CDR3 is TGTGCCAGCAGCTACGGACTCGCGGGGGGGGCAGGGGCCAACGTCCTGACTTTC. Protein sequence: CASSYGLAGGAGANVLTF.

V usage is TRBV2 and J usage is TRBJ2-7; 7 bases fit TRBD1. CDR1 is SNHLY and CDR2 is FYNNEI in the germline V gene. This CDR3 comprises 16 residues. The trim removed 4 bases at V and 3 bases at J, leaving 12 bases unmatched. The CDR3 DNA sequence: TGTGCCAGCAGTGGAAATTTCCGGGACAGCGACTACGAGCAGTACTTC. Protein: CASSGNFRDSDYEQYF.

The chain combines TRBV7-3 with TRBJ2-3; no clear D gene. Germline loops: CDR1 SGHTA, CDR2 FQGTGA. The V gene lost 2 bases and the J gene lost 0 bases, with 15 bases spanning the gap. This CDR3 region has 17 residues. The CDR3 here is CASSLQIGVRSTDTQYF. CDR3 coding DNA: TGTGCCAGCAGCTTACAAATTGGGGTTAGAAGCACAGATACGCAGTATTTT.

V usage is TRBV7-2 and J usage is TRBJ2-5, with TRBD2 identical over 12 bases. CDR1 is SGHTA and CDR2 is FQGNSA in the germline V gene. The V gene end was trimmed by 5 bases and the J gene end by 2 bases; junction bases not matched to a gene: 9. The CDR3 sequence is 17 residues long. The chain's CDR3 is CASSHGLAGSLQETQYF. The DNA for the CDR3 is TGTGCCAGCAGCCACGGACTAGCGGGGTCTTTGCAAGAGACCCAGTACTTC.

V gene TRBV30 combines with J gene TRBJ2-5; D gene ambiguous. The germline CDR1 and CDR2 sequences are GTSNPN and SVGIG (reference sequence). This CDR3 region has 13 residues. V lost 4 bases, J lost 5 bases, and 14 bases lay in between. The CDR3 here is CAWMRSSRETQYF. CDR3 sequence (DNA): TGTGCCTGGATGAGGTCTAGTCGGGAGACCCAGTACTTC.

The rearrangement uses TRBV29-1 and TRBJ2-5; D perhaps matches TRBD2 (5 bases). Germline loops: CDR1 SQVTM, CDR2 ANQGSEA. This CDR3 has 14 residues. V lost 0 bases and J lost 2, with 10 bases in between. The CDR3 region is CSVEDRRLQETQYF. As DNA, the CDR3 is TGCAGCGTTGAAGATCGGAGGCTTCAAGAGACCCAGTACTTC.

At least ten counts were recorded for this clone. J is TRBJ2-7 and V is TRBV19, with D possibly being TRBD2 (6 bases). CDR3 length: 15 residues. From germline, CDR1 is LNHDA and CDR2 SQIVND (reference sequence). V lost 5 bases and J 2 bases, leaving 16 bases between the germline ends. The CDR3 here is CASSGRLGAPYEQYF. CDR3 nucleotide sequence: TGTGCCAGTAGTGGGCGACTAGGTGCCCCCTACGAGCAGTACTTC.

The chain links TRBV5-4 to TRBJ2-6, with D unresolved. The CDR3 runs to 17 residues. V lost 0 bases and J 0 bases, leaving 10 bases between the germline ends. The germline gives CDR1 SGHNT, CDR2 YYREEE (reference sequence). The CDR3 spells CASSLVGSYSGANVLTF. In nucleotides, the CDR3 is TGTGCCAGCAGCTTGGTGGGAAGCTACTCTGGGGCCAACGTCCTGACTTTC.

The chain couples TRBV4-3 to TRBJ2-3; D remains unclear. Germline lookup yields CDR1 LGHNA and CDR2 YSLEER. V lost 4 bases and J lost 1, with 9 bases in between. The CDR3 spans 14 residues. CDR3 in amino acids: CASSPLLGTDTQYF. The CDR3 DNA is TGCGCCAGCAGCCCCCTCTTGGGCACAGATACGCAGTATTTT.